The 16 T cell receptor beta chains listed next were all sequenced from one sample in a study of identical twins. TCRdb re-analysed the 5' RACE reads in MiXCR, keeping a single row per CDR3 protein. This table has a few hundred thousand distinct CDR3 sequences, over 9% appearing once. These data were also reused for a study on yellow fever vaccine responses in identical twins.

Material for sequencing was CD8+ T cells sorted from blood. Receptor source: a young woman in good health.

In this sample, this clonotype turned up a few times. The chain carries TRBV25-1 and TRBJ1-2, with a tentative D call TRBD1 (6 bases). Looked up from germline, CDR1 is MGHDK and CDR2 is SYGVNS. The V gene lost 7 bases and the J gene lost 1 base, with 16 bases spanning the gap. This CDR3 contains 15 residues. The CDR3 reads CASKGGPTVNYGYTF. The CDR3 DNA reads TGTGCCAGCAAAGGGGGTCCCACAGTTAACTATGGCTACACCTTC.

The CDR3 region has the DNA TGTGCCAGCAGCCCGATGGACAGGGAGGATCAGCCCCAGCATTTT. Its protein product is CASSPMDREDQPQHF. The chain combines TRBV13 with TRBJ1-5; 8 nucleotides align to TRBD1. V was clipped by 5 bases and J by 5 bases; unmatched bases: 8. The CDR3 has 15 residues. Germline V gives CDR1 PRHDT, CDR2 FYEKMQ (reference sequence).

The rearrangement links TRBV4-2 to TRBJ2-7, with 10 positions matching TRBD2. The CDR3 is made up of 18 amino acids. The germline V gene has CDR1 LGHNA and CDR2 YNFKEQ. Trimming cost V 0 bases and J 0 bases; bases outside gene matches: 8. The CDR3 DNA sequence: TGTGCCAGCAGCCAAGACGGTTGGGCTAGCGGGAGCTCCTACGAGCAGTACTTC. Protein product: CASSQDGWASGSSYEQYF.

This clonotype was seen only a few times. J is TRBJ2-1 and V is TRBV20-1; D possibly corresponds to TRBD2 (6 bases). V gave up 3 bases and J gave up 4 bases, with 19 bases separating them. Germline V gives CDR1 DFQATT, CDR2 SNEGSKA (reference sequence). The CDR3 consists of 16 residues. Written as DNA, the CDR3 is TGCAGTGCTAGCCTCAGGGACTCGAAAAGATACAATGAGCAGTTCTTC. Translated: CSASLRDSKRYNEQFF.

The V call is TRBV29-1, the J call TRBJ2-7; TRBD1 might be the D (7 bases). Germline CDR1 reads SQVTM; CDR2 reads ANQGSEA. The V end was cut by 6 bases, the J end by 2 bases, with 14 bases between. This CDR3 contains 13 residues. CDR3 bases: TGCAGCGTAATCGCAGGGGGGACCTACGAGCAGTACTTC. Translating gives CSVIAGGTYEQYF.

The chain is built from TRBV12-3 or TRBV12-4 and TRBJ2-1, with 11 bases aligning to TRBD2. The CDR3 is made up of 13 amino acids. Trimming cost V 3 bases and J 9 bases; bases outside gene matches: 1. The CDR3 sequence is CASSLTSGTEQFF. DNA for the CDR3: TGTGCCAGCAGTTTGACTAGCGGGACTGAGCAGTTCTTC.

This clonotype appeared many times. The chain is built from TRBV15 and TRBJ2-3, with D tentatively TRBD2 (6 bases). Per germline, CDR1 LNHNV and CDR2 YYDKDF (reference sequence). V lost 3 bases, J lost 3 bases, and 19 bases lay in between. CDR3 length equals 17 residues. The CDR3 nucleotides read TGTGCCACCAGCAGTGTGTTGCCGGGGGAGATGACAGATACGCAGTATTTT. It yields the protein CATSSVLPGEMTDTQYF.

This clonotype was seen a few times. The genes are TRBV12-3 or TRBV12-4 and TRBJ1-4; D is unresolved. This CDR3 is built from 13 residues. V lost 6 bases to trimming and J lost 7 bases, with 12 bases between them. CDR3 protein: CASSPHHIEKLFF. CDR3 coding DNA: TGTGCCAGCAGCCCGCACCATATTGAAAAACTGTTTTTT.

The gene calls are TRBV19 and TRBJ2-1, with 10 bases identical to TRBD2. Trimming cost V 3 bases and J 8 bases; bases outside gene matches: 4. CDR3 length: 14 amino acids. Germline values: CDR1 LNHDA, CDR2 SQIVND (reference sequence). The CDR3 DNA is TGTGCCAGTAGTATTCTAGCGGGGGTTGATGAGCAGTTCTTC. This codes for CASSILAGVDEQFF.

This clonotype was found many times. This chain connects TRBV4-1 to TRBJ2-5, with 10 bases aligning to TRBD2. CDR3 length equals 16 residues. The germline gives CDR1 MGHRA, CDR2 YSYEKL. The junction had 9 bases not matched to a gene; V was cut back by 4 bases and J by 4 bases. Here the CDR3 reads CASSLRAGGVGETQYF. The CDR3 region has the DNA TGCGCCAGCAGCCTTCGAGCGGGAGGGGTCGGAGAGACCCAGTACTTC.

The chain is built from TRBV10-3 and TRBJ2-3; the D gene is possibly TRBD2 (5 bases). Per the germline V gene, CDR1 is ENHRY and CDR2 is SYGVKD. The CDR3 has 14 amino acids. V was trimmed by 11 bases and J by 1 base, leaving 16 bases between them. CDR3 DNA sequence: TGTGCCCTTAAGGCTGCGGGCCGCACAGATACGCAGTATTTT. It encodes CALKAAGRTDTQYF.

This rearrangement joins TRBV6-1 to TRBJ2-5; a possible D gene is TRBD1 (7 bases). V dropped 1 base and J dropped 0 bases, with 15 bases sitting between them. The germline gives CDR1 MNHNS, CDR2 SASEGT. The CDR3 has 17 residues. CDR3 amino acids: CASSEEGAGGYQETQYF. CDR3 sequence (DNA): TGTGCCAGCAGTGAAGAGGGGGCCGGAGGGTACCAAGAGACCCAGTACTTC.

In its sample, this clonotype was seen many times. This chain connects TRBV7-2 to TRBJ2-7, with 11 bases lining up with TRBD2. V gave up 2 bases and J gave up 4 bases; unmatched junction bases: 1. This CDR3 region has 14 residues. The germline CDR1 and CDR2 sequences are SGHTA and FQGNSA. This chain's CDR3 is CASSLSSGGYEQYV. CDR3 in DNA: TGTGCCAGCAGCTTATCTAGCGGGGGGTACGAGCAGTACGTC.

The chain links TRBV6-5 to TRBJ2-1; TRBD1 might be the D (5 bases). Trimming shortened V by 0 bases and J by 6 bases, and 18 bases separated the two germline ends. Germline CDR1 is MNHEY and CDR2 is SVGAGI. This CDR3 region has 17 residues. In DNA form, the CDR3 reads TGTGCCAGCAGTTACTCGGAACTCGACAGACCACGCAATGAGCAGTTCTTC. Amino acids: CASSYSELDRPRNEQFF.

CDR3 amino acids: CATSDLVLGDEQFF. CDR3 in DNA: TGTGCCACCAGTGATTTGGTCTTGGGGGATGAGCAGTTCTTC. This chain connects TRBV24-1 to TRBJ2-1; D may be TRBD1 or TRBD2 (5 bases each). CDR3 length equals 14 residues. From germline, CDR1 is KGHDR and CDR2 SFDVKD. Between the trimmed V and J ends, which lost 0 bases and 8 bases, there was a span of 10 bases.

The CDR3 DNA is TGTGCCACCGGTTTGGGATGGTCCTACGAGCAGTACTTC. Amino acid sequence: CATGLGWSYEQYF. V and J are TRBV6-2 or TRBV6-3 and TRBJ2-7; unclear D gene. V was cut by 10 bases and J by 1 base, with 14 bases left in between. The CDR3 contains 13 residues. In germline, CDR1 is MNHEY, CDR2 SVGEGT.